A selection of T cell receptor beta chains follows, all from one sample in a study of preoperative IRX-2 immunotherapy in early breast cancer. Sequencing used immunoSEQ multiplex PCR; TCRdb keeps in-frame clones, though not all of them. The sample holds about 98,000 clones, roughly 89% seen once. The specimen was tumor tissue, collected after IRX-2 immunotherapy. Source of these receptors: a human donor with breast cancer. Each CDR3 is given with its conserved first and last residue. A D gene is named only where the DNA matches it firmly. Size is stated for part of the rows, as once, few or many counts, or as a class when the clone is expanded.

clone_size: .; v_call: TRBV11-3; d_call: .; j_call: TRBJ1-4; cdr3_nt: TGTGCCAGCAGCGGGGGGGATAGGGGCATTAATGAAAAACTGTTTTTT; cdr3_aa: CASSGGDRGINEKLFF
clone_size: .; v_call: TRBV14; d_call: .; j_call: TRBJ1-2; cdr3_nt: TGTGCCAGCAGCCAAGATACGGGGGCGATTGGAGGCTACACCTTC; cdr3_aa: CASSQDTGAIGGYTF
clone_size: .; v_call: TRBV6-8; d_call: TRBD1; j_call: TRBJ2-7; cdr3_nt: TGTGCCAGCAAGACCGGGACAGGGGGGATATACGAGCAGTACTTC; cdr3_aa: CASKTGTGGIYEQYF
clone_size: .; v_call: TRBV5-1; d_call: TRBD2; j_call: TRBJ2-3; cdr3_nt: TGCGCCAGCAGCCCATCGACTAGCGGGAGAGGCACAGATACGCAGTATTTT; cdr3_aa: CASSPSTSGRGTDTQYF
clone_size: .; v_call: TRBV11-3; d_call: TRBD1; j_call: TRBJ1-3; cdr3_nt: TGTGCCAGCAGCTTCACCCCGACAGGGGCCGGAAACACCATATATTTT; cdr3_aa: CASSFTPTGAGNTIYF
clone_size: .; v_call: TRBV28; d_call: .; j_call: TRBJ1-5; cdr3_nt: TGTGCCAGCAGTCCAACGACAGTTCAGCCCCAGCATTTT; cdr3_aa: CASSPTTVQPQHF
clone_size: .; v_call: TRBV11-3; d_call: .; j_call: TRBJ1-1; cdr3_nt: TGTGCCAGCAGCCCCACTGGGCGGGGGGTTACTGAAGCTTTCTTT; cdr3_aa: CASSPTGRGVTEAFF
clone_size: .; v_call: TRBV19; d_call: TRBD1; j_call: TRBJ2-1; cdr3_nt: TGTGCCAGTAGTCTCTTCGGGGGGACAGGGTCCTACAATGAGCAGTTCTTC; cdr3_aa: CASSLFGGTGSYNEQFF
clone_size: .; v_call: TRBV28; d_call: .; j_call: TRBJ1-2; cdr3_nt: TGTGCCAGCAGTCCACGAGAAGGCACCCCTGGCTACACCTTC; cdr3_aa: CASSPREGTPGYTF
clone_size: .; v_call: TRBV6-8; d_call: .; j_call: TRBJ1-5; cdr3_nt: TGTGCCAGCAGTTACTCGAATAGCAATCAGCCCCAGCATTTT; cdr3_aa: CASSYSNSNQPQHF
clone_size: once; v_call: TRBV29-1; d_call: TRBD2; j_call: TRBJ2-1; cdr3_nt: TGCAGCGTTGAGGCGACTAGCGGGGGCTTAGGGCAGTTCTTC; cdr3_aa: CSVEATSGGLGQFF
clone_size: .; v_call: TRBV7-5; d_call: .; j_call: TRBJ2-7; cdr3_nt: TGTGCTAGCAGCCCCTGGGACTGGGCCCGCGAGCAGTACTTC; cdr3_aa: CASSPWDWAREQYF
clone_size: .; v_call: TRBV6-8; d_call: TRBD1; j_call: TRBJ1-2; cdr3_nt: TGTGCCAGCAGTTACTCGACGCAGACAGGGGGCCTCTTGGGCTACACCTTC; cdr3_aa: CASSYSTQTGGLLGYTF
clone_size: .; v_call: TRBV19; d_call: .; j_call: TRBJ1-2; cdr3_nt: TGTGCCAGTACCGTCCGGGACGGATATGGCTACACCTTC; cdr3_aa: CASTVRDGYGYTF
clone_size: once; v_call: TRBV18; d_call: .; j_call: TRBJ2-2; cdr3_nt: TGTGCCAGCCCGGCCGCCAGGGCAGGCTCGAACACCGGGGAGCTGTTTTTT; cdr3_aa: CASPAARAGSNTGELFF
clone_size: .; v_call: TRBV7-8; d_call: .; j_call: TRBJ2-3; cdr3_nt: TGTGCCAGCAGCCAAGACATGGTAGTAGATACGCAGTATTTT; cdr3_aa: CASSQDMVVDTQYF
clone_size: once; v_call: TRBV5-1; d_call: TRBD2; j_call: TRBJ2-1; cdr3_nt: TGCGCCAGCAGCTTGGTTAGCGGGGGGCGGAATGAGCAGTTCTTC; cdr3_aa: CASSLVSGGRNEQFF
clone_size: .; v_call: TRBV5-1; d_call: .; j_call: TRBJ2-1; cdr3_nt: TGCGCCAGCAGCCGGGGCGGCGAAAGCTCCTACAATGAGCAGTTCTTC; cdr3_aa: CASSRGGESSYNEQFF
clone_size: .; v_call: TRBV19; d_call: .; j_call: TRBJ1-2; cdr3_nt: TGTGCCACGACCCGCTCCAGGGGACTAAGGGGCTACACCTTC; cdr3_aa: CATTRSRGLRGYTF
clone_size: .; v_call: TRBV6-8; d_call: .; j_call: TRBJ1-6; cdr3_nt: TGTGCCAGCAGTTACTCCGGAGCCCAGGGTAGGAATTCACCCCTCCACTTT; cdr3_aa: CASSYSGAQGRNSPLHF
clone_size: .; v_call: TRBV19; d_call: TRBD1; j_call: TRBJ1-5; cdr3_nt: TGTGCCAGTAGTACACAGGGGTTAGGGGGTCAGCCCCAGCATTTT; cdr3_aa: CASSTQGLGGQPQHF
clone_size: .; v_call: TRBV15; d_call: TRBD1; j_call: TRBJ1-3; cdr3_nt: TGTGCCACCAGCAGAGGGGAACAGGGGTATGGAAACACCATATATTTT; cdr3_aa: CATSRGEQGYGNTIYF
clone_size: .; v_call: TRBV6-4; d_call: TRBD2; j_call: TRBJ2-2; cdr3_nt: TGTGCCATCAGTAACCCCGGGACTAGGGTATCAGGGGAGCTGTTTTTT; cdr3_aa: CAISNPGTRVSGELFF
clone_size: .; v_call: TRBV29-1; d_call: .; j_call: TRBJ2-7; cdr3_nt: TGCAGCGTTGAAGACGAGGGCTACGAGCAGTACTTC; cdr3_aa: CSVEDEGYEQYF
clone_size: .; v_call: TRBV6-8; d_call: .; j_call: TRBJ1-3; cdr3_nt: TGTGCCAGCGGGAGACAGGATGTAAACACCATATATTTT; cdr3_aa: CASGRQDVNTIYF
clone_size: .; v_call: TRBV6-8; d_call: .; j_call: TRBJ1-2; cdr3_nt: TGTGCCAGCAGTCAGGACAGTAGTGGCTACACCTTC; cdr3_aa: CASSQDSSGYTF
clone_size: .; v_call: TRBV12-5; d_call: TRBD1; j_call: TRBJ1-4; cdr3_nt: TGTGCTAGTGGACCACCGGGACAGAAGAATGAAAAACTGTTTTTT; cdr3_aa: CASGPPGQKNEKLFF
clone_size: .; v_call: TRBV19; d_call: TRBD2; j_call: TRBJ2-7; cdr3_nt: TGTGCCAGTAGTCGGGGGGGGGTGCTCTACGAGCAGTACTTC; cdr3_aa: CASSRGGVLYEQYF
clone_size: .; v_call: TRBV19; d_call: .; j_call: TRBJ2-4; cdr3_nt: TGTGCCAGTGCCCCCGACATGGCCAAAAACATTCAGTACTTC; cdr3_aa: CASAPDMAKNIQYF
clone_size: .; v_call: TRBV30; d_call: .; j_call: TRBJ1-3; cdr3_nt: TGTGCCTGGAGTGGATTGGCAGGGGCTGGGAACACCATATATTTT; cdr3_aa: CAWSGLAGAGNTIYF
clone_size: .; v_call: TRBV4-1; d_call: .; j_call: TRBJ1-2; cdr3_nt: TGCGCCAGCAGCTCCCCGAAACACTATGGCTACACCTTC; cdr3_aa: CASSSPKHYGYTF